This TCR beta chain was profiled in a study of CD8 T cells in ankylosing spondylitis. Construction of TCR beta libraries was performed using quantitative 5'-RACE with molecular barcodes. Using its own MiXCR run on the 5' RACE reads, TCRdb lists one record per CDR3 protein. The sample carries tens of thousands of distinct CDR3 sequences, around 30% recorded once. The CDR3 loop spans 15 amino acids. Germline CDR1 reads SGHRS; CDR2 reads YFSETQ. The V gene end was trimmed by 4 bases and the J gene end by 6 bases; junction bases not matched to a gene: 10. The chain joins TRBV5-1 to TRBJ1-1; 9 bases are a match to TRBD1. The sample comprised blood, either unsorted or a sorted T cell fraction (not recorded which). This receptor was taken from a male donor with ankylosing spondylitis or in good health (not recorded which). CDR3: CASSGSGTGLPEAFF. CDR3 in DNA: TGCGCCAGCAGCGGATCCGGGACAGGGCTCCCTGAAGCTTTCTTT.